These 6 T cell receptor beta chains were sequenced from one sample in a study of T cell repertoires in cytomegalovirus infection. One entry per CDR3 protein, called by TCRdb with MiXCR from the reads. The table lists about 530,000 distinct CDR3 sequences, less than 30% of them singletons, with about 12% in the top ten. Source material: PBMCs. These receptors all come from a human donor in good health (CMV status not recorded). Some clones in this sample may be carry-over from other donors' samples.

This clonotype was detected a few times. This chain links TRBV7-2 with TRBJ2-3; D remains ambiguous. This CDR3 has 14 amino acids. The germline gives CDR1 SGHTA, CDR2 FQGNSA. The V end was cut by 1 base, the J end by 1 base, with 6 bases between. In nucleotides, the CDR3 is TGTGCCAGCAGCTTAGAGATCCGCACAGATACGCAGTATTTT. This gives the protein CASSLEIRTDTQYF.

This clonotype was recorded at least ten times. The J gene is TRBJ2-3, the V gene TRBV12-3 or TRBV12-4; perhaps TRBD2 as D (6 bases). This CDR3 has 14 amino acids. V was trimmed by 6 bases and J by 0 bases, leaving 10 bases between them. CDR3 region: CASRKTRSTDTQYF. For the CDR3, the DNA is TGTGCCAGCAGGAAGACTAGAAGCACAGATACGCAGTATTTT.

The rearrangement joins TRBV27 to TRBJ2-3, with 7 positions matching TRBD2. Looked up from germline, CDR1 is MNHEY and CDR2 is SMNVEV (reference sequence). The junction had 5 bases not matched to a gene; V was cut back by 4 bases and J by 7 bases. The CDR3 is 13 amino acids. CDR3 coding DNA: TGTGCCAGCAGTTCAGGGAGGGGAAATACGCAGTATTTT. Translating gives CASSSGRGNTQYF.

The chain carries TRBV5-8 and TRBJ2-5; D is perhaps TRBD1 (5 bases). CDR1 is SGHTS and CDR2 is YDEGEE in the germline V gene. This CDR3 is 15 amino acids long. The germline V and J ends were trimmed by 0 bases and 2 bases, with 11 bases remaining between them. The CDR3 spells CASSLVWQGQETQYF. CDR3 sequence (DNA): TGTGCCAGCAGCTTGGTATGGCAGGGACAAGAGACCCAGTACTTC.

This clonotype came up a few times. The genes are TRBV6-5 and TRBJ1-2; D gene unclear. V lost 4 bases and J lost 3, with 24 bases in between. CDR3 length: 18 amino acids. In germline, CDR1 is MNHEY, CDR2 SVGAGI. CDR3 in amino acids: CASSSTPKVSLYYYGYTF. The CDR3 bases are TGTGCCAGCAGTTCGACTCCCAAAGTCTCTCTCTACTACTATGGCTACACCTTC.

In this sample, this clonotype turned up many times. The chain links TRBV7-2 to TRBJ2-7; D is possibly TRBD1 (6 bases). This CDR3 contains 14 residues. Germline CDR1 reads SGHTA; CDR2 reads FQGNSA. The V gene lost 2 bases and the J gene lost 0 bases, with 8 bases spanning the gap. CDR3 sequence reads: CASSLQTGSYEQYV. CDR3 nucleotide sequence: TGTGCCAGCAGCTTACAGACAGGCTCCTACGAGCAGTACGTC.